The 9 T cell receptor beta chains below come from one sample, sequenced in a study of identical twins. TCRdb ran MiXCR on the 5' RACE reads and lists one entry per CDR3 protein. The top ten hold 5.5% to 7.5% of the sample, which has 18,000 or so distinct CDR3 sequences, just under 70% seen once. Sequencing was carried out using memory (CD45RO+) T cells sorted from blood. These TCRs come from a woman under 30 in good health. This table probably holds off-target reads from a library built for another chain.

This sequence joins TRBV19 and TRBJ2-4, with D possibly being TRBD1 (5 bases). The length of the CDR3 is 14 residues. Germline V gene sequence: CDR1 LNHDA, CDR2 SQIVND (reference sequence). V was trimmed by 4 bases and J by 2 bases, leaving 9 bases between them. CDR3 DNA: TGTGCCAGTAGTAATCAGGGATCCAAAAACATTCAGTACTTC. This codes for CASSNQGSKNIQYF.

The rearrangement uses TRBV24-1 and TRBJ2-1; TRBD2 matches 8 bases. CDR1 is KGHDR, CDR2 SFDVKD, per germline. The junction had 10 bases not matched to a gene; V was cut back by 6 bases and J by 7 bases. The CDR3 extends over 15 amino acids. The CDR3 nucleotides read TGTGCCACCAGTTCGGCTTCCAGCGGGAGTAATGAGCAGTTCTTC. This sequence encodes CATSSASSGSNEQFF.

The chain is built from TRBV6-1 and TRBJ2-3, with 8 bases that match TRBD2. Looked up from germline, CDR1 is MNHNS and CDR2 is SASEGT. This CDR3 contains 14 residues. The V segment lost 6 bases and the J segment 5 bases; nucleotides outside the gene matches: 7. CDR3 in DNA: TGTGCCAGCAGCCCGGGACTAGTTTTAGATACGCAGTATTTT. Its translation is CASSPGLVLDTQYF.

This chain uses TRBV7-2 with TRBJ2-2; tentatively, D is TRBD2 (5 bases). The CDR3 spans 17 residues. V shed 3 bases and J shed 2 bases, with 16 bases lying between them. Per germline, CDR1 SGHTA and CDR2 FQGNSA. The CDR3 DNA reads TGTGCCAGCAGCTTTTGGTGGGAGCCATCCAACACCGGGGAGCTGTTTTTT. It specifies CASSFWWEPSNTGELFF. The full variable domain, rest sourced from reference TRBV7-2 and TRBJ2-2, is GAGVSQSPSNKVTEKGKDVELRCDPISGHTALYWYRQSLGQGLEFLIYFQGNSAPDKSGLPSDRFSAERTGGSVSTLTIQRTQQEDSAVYLCASSFWWEPSNTGELFFGEGSRLTVL.

The V call is TRBV11-3, the J call TRBJ2-1; 7 nucleotides align to TRBD2. CDR1 is SGHNT and CDR2 is YENEEA in the germline V gene. The CDR3 loop spans 15 amino acids. J lost 7 bases, V lost 5 bases, and 11 bases had no gene match. CDR3 region: CASSPRGWTRNEQFF. CDR3 sequence (DNA): TGTGCCAGCAGCCCTAGGGGATGGACTAGAAATGAGCAGTTCTTC.

The V call is TRBV6-5, the J call TRBJ2-3, with unresolved D. The CDR3 contains 14 residues. V lost 0 bases and J 0 bases, leaving 4 bases between the germline ends. Germline CDR1 and CDR2: MNHEY and SVGAGI. The CDR3 spells CASSYSSSTDTQYF. CDR3 sequence (DNA): TGTGCCAGCAGTTACTCGTCCAGCACAGATACGCAGTATTTT.

There are a few counts of this clonotype. This chain connects TRBV11-2 to TRBJ1-3; no clear D. The germline CDR1 and CDR2 sequences are SGHAT and FQNNGV. The CDR3 is made up of 14 amino acids. With 5 bases removed from V and 8 bases from J, the gap between germline ends came to 16 bases. The CDR3 spells CASSPRPDGDTIYF. The CDR3 DNA reads as TGTGCCAGCAGCCCTCGTCCCGATGGGGACACCATATATTTT.

This clonotype was seen only a few times. This rearrangement joins TRBV2 to TRBJ1-2, with 8 positions matching TRBD1. The CDR3 is 12 amino acids. Germline loops: CDR1 SNHLY, CDR2 FYNNEI. V shed 6 bases, J shed 6 bases, and the junction held 3 bases outside the gene matches. CDR3 nucleotide sequence: TGTGCCAGCAGCCTGACAGGGGATGGCTACACCTTC. Translation: CASSLTGDGYTF.

The V call is TRBV12-3 or TRBV12-4, the J call TRBJ2-5; the match to TRBD2 covers 7 bases. The J segment lost 1 base and the V segment lost 5 bases, leaving 1 base of the junction unmatched. CDR3 length: 13 amino acids. The CDR3 nucleotides read TGTGCCAGCAGTGGGACTACCCAAGAGACCCAGTACTTC. Translation: CASSGTTQETQYF.